These T cell receptor beta chains were read from a single sample in a study of T-cell reconstitution after alpha-beta-depleted transplantation in children. MiXCR was run by TCRdb on the PCR reads, yielding one entry per CDR3 protein. Among 700,000 to 850,000 distinct CDR3 sequences listed, roughly 15% were seen once. Here the sequenced sample was PBMCs, mostly from graft donor cells, taken 360 days after TCRalphabeta/CD19-depleted stem cell transplant. Receptors were obtained from a male patient aged 10 to 17 who had a stem cell transplant for acute lymphoblastic leukemia, so the T cells may come from the graft donor. CDR3s include the opening cysteine and the closing phenylalanine or tryptophan. The D gene is left open where the match is weak. Size is stated for part of the rows, as once, few or many counts, or as a class when the clone is expanded.

clone size,V gene,J gene,D gene,CDR3 protein,CDR3 DNA
few,TRBV12-3/TRBV12-4,TRBJ1-3,NA,CASSFPGSRISGNTIYF,TGTGCCAGCAGTTTCCCAGGGTCCCGGATCTCTGGAAACACCATATATTTT
NA,TRBV6-1,TRBJ2-7,NA,CASSAGTGFGEQYF,TGTGCCAGCAGCGCCGGGACTGGCTTTGGGGAGCAGTACTTC
many,TRBV29-1,TRBJ2-3,NA,CSVATESDTQYF,TGCAGCGTCGCCACAGAGTCAGATACGCAGTATTTT
few,TRBV5-1,TRBJ1-6,NA,CASSLVENNSPLHF,TGCGCCAGCAGCTTGGTTGAAAATAATTCACCCCTCCACTTT
NA,TRBV3-1,TRBJ1-1,NA,CASSAHSTMNTEAFF,TGTGCCAGCAGCGCCCACTCAACGATGAACACTGAAGCTTTCTTT
few,TRBV5-1,TRBJ2-5,NA,CASSAARARETQYF,TGCGCCAGCAGCGCGGCCAGGGCGCGGGAGACCCAGTACTTC
few,TRBV10-3,TRBJ2-1,NA,CAIMGRELNEQFF,TGTGCCATCATGGGACGGGAGCTCAATGAGCAGTTCTTC
few,TRBV29-1,TRBJ1-1,NA,CSVGADTEAFF,TGCAGCGTTGGGGCGGACACTGAAGCTTTCTTT
NA,TRBV5-1,TRBJ1-5,NA,CASSLAGESNQPQHF,TGCGCCAGCAGCTTGGCCGGAGAAAGCAATCAGCCCCAGCATTTT
NA,TRBV5-1,TRBJ2-3,TRBD1,CASSLGGTASGTDTQYF,TGCGCCAGCAGCTTGGGGGGGACAGCCTCCGGCACAGATACGCAGTATTTT
NA,TRBV9,TRBJ2-1,TRBD2,CASSHGQRTSGRPSNEQFF,TGTGCCAGCAGCCACGGACAGCGGACTAGCGGGAGGCCCAGTAATGAGCAGTTCTTC
NA,TRBV4-1,TRBJ2-1,TRBD2,CASSRGLETAVIGDEQFF,TGCGCCAGCAGCCGAGGACTAGAAACGGCTGTAATAGGGGATGAGCAGTTCTTC
many,TRBV25-1,TRBJ2-6,NA,CASSEYLGSGANVLTF,TGTGCCAGCAGTGAATATCTTGGCTCTGGGGCCAACGTCCTGACTTTC
few,TRBV12-3/TRBV12-4,TRBJ1-2,NA,CASRPGRFYGYTF,TGTGCCAGCCGGCCAGGCAGGTTCTATGGCTACACCTTC
NA,TRBV24-1,TRBJ2-5,TRBD2,CATSDSSGQETQYF,TGTGCCACCAGTGACTCTAGCGGCCAAGAGACCCAGTACTTC
few,TRBV20-1,TRBJ2-7,TRBD2,CSARASGRGVYEQYF,TGCAGTGCTAGGGCTAGCGGGAGAGGAGTCTACGAGCAGTACTTC
NA,TRBV10-3,TRBJ2-1,NA,CAIRRDEAYNEQFF,TGTGCCATCAGGCGGGACGAAGCCTACAATGAGCAGTTCTTC
many,TRBV12-3/TRBV12-4,TRBJ2-2,TRBD2,CASLRLAGSPGELFF,TGTGCCAGCCTTAGACTAGCCGGGTCTCCCGGGGAGCTGTTTTTT
NA,TRBV6-5,TRBJ2-7,NA,CASSYGRQASYEQYF,TGTGCCAGCAGTTACGGAAGACAGGCCTCCTACGAGCAGTACTTC
few,TRBV4-3,TRBJ1-5,NA,CASNQDKGSNQPQHF,TGCGCCAGCAACCAAGATAAGGGGAGCAATCAGCCCCAGCATTTT
NA,TRBV6-6,TRBJ2-1,NA,CASSPKPGGSYNEQFF,TGTGCCAGCAGCCCCAAACCCGGGGGATCCTACAATGAGCAGTTCTTC
NA,TRBV11-2,TRBJ2-2,NA,CASSSVTSKNTGELFF,TGTGCCAGCAGCTCCGTGACTAGTAAGAACACCGGGGAGCTGTTTTTT
NA,TRBV27,TRBJ2-5,NA,CASSSSGAAETQYF,TGTGCCAGCAGTTCCTCCGGGGCGGCGGAGACCCAGTACTTC
NA,TRBV19,TRBJ2-7,NA,CASRKGGSYYEQYF,TGTGCCAGTAGAAAGGGAGGCAGTTACTACGAGCAGTACTTC
few,TRBV5-1,TRBJ2-3,NA,CASSHGGTVSSDTQYF,TGCGCCAGCAGCCATGGAGGGACAGTAAGCTCAGATACGCAGTATTTT
few,TRBV4-1,TRBJ1-5,NA,CASSQVDASNQPQHF,TGCGCCAGCAGCCAAGTTGACGCTAGCAATCAGCCCCAGCATTTT
few,TRBV5-1,TRBJ2-2,NA,CASSRIQRQNTGELFF,TGCGCCAGCAGCCGAATACAGAGACAGAACACCGGGGAGCTGTTTTTT
few,TRBV2,TRBJ1-5,NA,CASSAQGKQPQHF,TGTGCCAGCAGTGCGCAGGGGAAGCAGCCCCAGCATTTT
NA,TRBV24-1,TRBJ1-5,NA,CATSDLGSRGGSNQPQHF,TGTGCCACCAGTGATTTGGGATCGAGGGGGGGAAGCAATCAGCCCCAGCATTTT
NA,TRBV27,TRBJ2-3,TRBD2,CASSRLGKGLAGSTDTQYF,TGTGCCAGCAGTCGACTAGGGAAAGGACTAGCGGGGAGCACAGATACGCAGTATTTT
many,TRBV7-2,TRBJ2-1,NA,CASSLHVGPQFF,TGTGCCAGCAGCCTCCACGTAGGTCCGCAGTTCTTC
NA,TRBV20-1,TRBJ2-7,NA,CSARDRLAPTYEQYF,TGCAGTGCTAGAGATCGGCTAGCTCCAACCTACGAGCAGTACTTC
few,TRBV7-9,TRBJ1-2,NA,CASSSNRGADLLYGYTF,TGTGCCAGCAGCTCTAATCGGGGAGCTGATCTCCTCTATGGCTACACCTTC
NA,TRBV18,TRBJ2-3,NA,CASSPPGRDTQYF,TGTGCCAGCTCGCCTCCCGGACGCGATACGCAGTATTTT
few,TRBV4-1,TRBJ2-1,NA,CASSQVVTPYNEQFF,TGCGCCAGCAGCCAAGTTGTGACTCCCTACAATGAGCAGTTCTTC
NA,TRBV12-3/TRBV12-4,TRBJ2-3,NA,CASSFAGADTQYF,TGTGCCAGCAGTTTCGCTGGGGCCGATACGCAGTATTTT
NA,TRBV6-1,TRBJ2-4,TRBD2,CASSPFGEGAKNIQYF,TGTGCCAGCAGTCCGTTTGGGGAGGGGGCCAAAAACATTCAGTACTTC
few,TRBV7-2,TRBJ2-1,TRBD2,CASSLREWVEQFF,TGTGCCAGCAGCTTGCGGGAGTGGGTTGAGCAGTTCTTC
few,TRBV14,TRBJ2-3,NA,CASSLLDTSFTDTQYF,TGTGCCAGCAGCCTTCTGGACACCTCCTTCACAGATACGCAGTATTTT
many,TRBV20-1,TRBJ1-4,TRBD1,CSARMTGTNEKLFF,TGCAGTGCTAGGATGACAGGGACGAATGAAAAACTGTTTTTT
few,TRBV25-1,TRBJ2-1,TRBD2,CASRKGGGSYNEQFF,TGTGCCAGCAGGAAAGGCGGGGGTTCCTACAATGAGCAGTTCTTC
NA,TRBV12-3/TRBV12-4,TRBJ1-5,NA,CASKSSGRYNQPQHF,TGTGCCAGCAAATCCTCGGGCAGGTACAATCAGCCCCAGCATTTT
NA,TRBV12-3/TRBV12-4,TRBJ2-4,NA,CASSSWADIQYF,TGTGCCAGCAGTTCGTGGGCGGACATTCAGTACTTC
NA,TRBV20-1,TRBJ1-1,NA,CSARDLGRVTEAFF,TGCAGTGCTAGAGATCTCGGGAGGGTAACTGAAGCTTTCTTT
few,TRBV29-1,TRBJ1-2,NA,CSVEGWTTNDHTF,TGCAGCGTTGAAGGGTGGACTACTAACGATCACACCTTC